Described below is a single T cell receptor (beta chain) sequence and its context. Its target is unknown. This sample was taken from a study of T cell repertoires in cytomegalovirus infection. Study findings and constraints: The ex vivo response showed dominance by HLA-C-restricted CMV-specific TCR beta clonotypes. CMV carriers having the relevant HLA were flagged by cumulative public TCR beta family frequency.

MiXCR was run by TCRdb on the reads, yielding one entry per CDR3 protein. The data hold fewer than 350,000 distinct CDR3 sequences, with 15% to 20% observed a single time. The clonotype comes from a human donor in good health (CMV status not recorded). Some clones in this sample may be carry-over from other donors' samples. The sample comprised PBMCs.

Here the CDR3 DNA reads TGTGCCAGCAGTTTAGCAGGGAGCGCCGGGGAGCTGTTTTTT. Amino acids: CASSLAGSAGELFF. The chain couples TRBV27 to TRBJ2-2; either TRBD1 or TRBD2 may fit D (5 bases each). V was trimmed by 2 bases and J by 6 bases, leaving 10 bases between them. Germline assignment: CDR1 MNHEY and CDR2 SMNVEV (reference sequence). This CDR3 has 14 residues.